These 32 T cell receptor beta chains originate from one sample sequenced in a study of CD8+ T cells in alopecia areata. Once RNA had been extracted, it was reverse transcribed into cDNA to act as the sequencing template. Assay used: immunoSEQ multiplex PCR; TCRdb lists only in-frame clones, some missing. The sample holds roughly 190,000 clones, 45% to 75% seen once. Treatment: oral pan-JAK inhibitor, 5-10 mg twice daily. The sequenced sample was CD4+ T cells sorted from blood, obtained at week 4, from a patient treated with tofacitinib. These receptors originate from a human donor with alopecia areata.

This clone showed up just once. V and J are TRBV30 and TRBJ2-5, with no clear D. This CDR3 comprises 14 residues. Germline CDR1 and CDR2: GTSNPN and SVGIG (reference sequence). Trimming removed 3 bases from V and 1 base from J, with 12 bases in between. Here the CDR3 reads CAWSKHSFQETQYF. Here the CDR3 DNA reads TGTGCCTGGAGCAAACACAGTTTCCAAGAGACCCAGTACTTC. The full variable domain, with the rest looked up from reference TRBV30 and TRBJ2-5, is SQTIHQWPATLVQPVGSPLSLECTVEGTSNPNLYWYRQAAGRGLQLLFYSVGIGQISSEVPQNLSASRPQDRQFILSSKKLLLSDSGFYLCAWSKHSFQETQYFGPGTRLLVL.

CDR3 residues: CASSLGTSGDNEQFF. DNA for the CDR3: TGTGCCAGCAGCCTCGGGACTAGCGGAGACAATGAGCAGTTCTTC. The chain has TRBV6-5 and TRBJ2-1; TRBD2 matches at 11 bases. CDR1 is MNHEY, CDR2 SVGAGI, per germline. The CDR3 length is 15 residues. The V gene end was trimmed by 6 bases and the J gene end by 5 bases; junction bases not matched to a gene: 6.

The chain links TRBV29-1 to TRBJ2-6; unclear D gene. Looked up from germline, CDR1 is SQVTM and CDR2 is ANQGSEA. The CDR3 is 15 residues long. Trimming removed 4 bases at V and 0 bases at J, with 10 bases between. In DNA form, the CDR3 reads TGCAGCGTTGGTTCACAGCGCTCTGGGGCCAACGTCCTGACTTTC. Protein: CSVGSQRSGANVLTF.

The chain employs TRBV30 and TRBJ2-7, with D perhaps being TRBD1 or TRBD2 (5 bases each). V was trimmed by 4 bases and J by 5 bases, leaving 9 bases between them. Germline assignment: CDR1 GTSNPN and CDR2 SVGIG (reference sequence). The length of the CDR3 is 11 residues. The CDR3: CAWTGSDEQYF. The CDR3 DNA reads TGTGCCTGGACAGGGAGCGACGAGCAGTACTTC.

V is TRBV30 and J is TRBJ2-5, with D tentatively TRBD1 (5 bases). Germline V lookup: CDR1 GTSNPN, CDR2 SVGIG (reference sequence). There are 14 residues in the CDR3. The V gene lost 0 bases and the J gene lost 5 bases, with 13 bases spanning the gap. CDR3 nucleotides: TGTGCCTGGAGTGTATCAGGGTCAGAGGAGACCCAGTACTTC. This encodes CAWSVSGSEETQYF. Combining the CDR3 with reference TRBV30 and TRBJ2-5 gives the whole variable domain SQTIHQWPATLVQPVGSPLSLECTVEGTSNPNLYWYRQAAGRGLQLLFYSVGIGQISSEVPQNLSASRPQDRQFILSSKKLLLSDSGFYLCAWSVSGSEETQYFGPGTRLLVL.

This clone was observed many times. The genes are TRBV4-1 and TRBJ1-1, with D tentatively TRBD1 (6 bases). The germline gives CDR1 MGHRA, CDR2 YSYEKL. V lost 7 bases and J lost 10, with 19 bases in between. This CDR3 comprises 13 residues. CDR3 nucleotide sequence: TGCGCCAGCAAGACGACGGGGGGCGAATCAGCTTTCTTT. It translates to CASKTTGGESAFF.

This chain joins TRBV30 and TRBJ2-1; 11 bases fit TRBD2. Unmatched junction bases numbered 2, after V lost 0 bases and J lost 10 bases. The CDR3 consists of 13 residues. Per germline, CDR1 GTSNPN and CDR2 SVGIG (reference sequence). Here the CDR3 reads CAWSVLAGAEQFF. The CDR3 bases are TGTGCCTGGAGTGTACTAGCGGGGGCCGAGCAGTTCTTC. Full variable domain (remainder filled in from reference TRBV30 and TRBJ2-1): SQTIHQWPATLVQPVGSPLSLECTVEGTSNPNLYWYRQAAGRGLQLLFYSVGIGQISSEVPQNLSASRPQDRQFILSSKKLLLSDSGFYLCAWSVLAGAEQFFGPGTRLTVL.

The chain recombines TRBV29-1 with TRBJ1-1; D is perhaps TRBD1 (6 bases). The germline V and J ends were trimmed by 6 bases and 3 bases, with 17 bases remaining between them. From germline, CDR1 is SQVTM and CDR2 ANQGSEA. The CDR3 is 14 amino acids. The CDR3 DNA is TGCAGCGTATGGCACGGGTCAGGGGACACTGAAGCTTTCTTT. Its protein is CSVWHGSGDTEAFF.

CDR3 protein: CSVSTGEAYEQYF. DNA of the CDR3: TGCAGCGTGTCGACAGGCGAAGCCTACGAGCAGTACTTC. The chain combines TRBV29-1 with TRBJ2-7; a possible D gene is TRBD1 (6 bases). Germline V gives CDR1 SQVTM, CDR2 ANQGSEA. V dropped 6 bases and J dropped 2 bases, with 14 bases sitting between them. CDR3 length equals 13 residues.

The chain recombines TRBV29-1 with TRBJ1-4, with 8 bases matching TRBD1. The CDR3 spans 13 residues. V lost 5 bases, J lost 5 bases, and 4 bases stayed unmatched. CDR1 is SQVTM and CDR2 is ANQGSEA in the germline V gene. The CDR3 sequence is CSVRQGWNEKLFF. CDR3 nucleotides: TGCAGCGTTAGACAGGGGTGGAATGAAAAACTGTTTTTT.

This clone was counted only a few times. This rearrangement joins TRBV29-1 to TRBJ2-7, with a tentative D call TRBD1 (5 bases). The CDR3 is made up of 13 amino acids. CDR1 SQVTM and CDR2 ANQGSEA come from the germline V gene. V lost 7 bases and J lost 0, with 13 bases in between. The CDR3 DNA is TGCAGCGCCGGAAGGGGCAGCTCCTACGAGCAGTACTTC. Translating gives CSAGRGSSYEQYF.

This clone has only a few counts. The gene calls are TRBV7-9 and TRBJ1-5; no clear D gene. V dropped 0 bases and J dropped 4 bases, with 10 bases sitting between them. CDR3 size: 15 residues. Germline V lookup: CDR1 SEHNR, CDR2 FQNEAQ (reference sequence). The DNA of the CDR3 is TGTGCCAGCAGCTTAGCAGCAGAGTCAAATCAGCCCCAGCATTTT. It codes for CASSLAAESNQPQHF.

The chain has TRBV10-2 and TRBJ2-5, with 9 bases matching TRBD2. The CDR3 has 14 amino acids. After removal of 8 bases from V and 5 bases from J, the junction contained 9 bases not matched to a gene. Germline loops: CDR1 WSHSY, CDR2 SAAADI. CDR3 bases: TGCGCCAGCGGGCTAGCGGGAAAGGAGGAGACCCAGTACTTC. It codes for CASGLAGKEETQYF.

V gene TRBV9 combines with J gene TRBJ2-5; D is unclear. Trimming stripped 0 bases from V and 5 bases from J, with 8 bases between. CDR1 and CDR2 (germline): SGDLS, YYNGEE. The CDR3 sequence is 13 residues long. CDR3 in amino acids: CASSVAFGETQYF. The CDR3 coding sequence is TGTGCCAGCAGCGTAGCTTTCGGGGAGACCCAGTACTTC. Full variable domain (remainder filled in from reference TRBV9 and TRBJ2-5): DSGVTQTPKHLITATGQRVTLRCSPRSGDLSVYWYQQSLDQGLQFLIQYYNGEERAKGNILERFSAQQFPDLHSELNLSSLELGDSALYFCASSVAFGETQYFGPGTRLLVL.

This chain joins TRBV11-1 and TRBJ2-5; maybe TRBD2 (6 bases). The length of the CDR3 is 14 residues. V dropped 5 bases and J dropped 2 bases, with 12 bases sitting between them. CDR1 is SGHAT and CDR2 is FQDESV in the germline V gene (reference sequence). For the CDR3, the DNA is TGTGCCAGCAGCCCTGGGGACTTTCAAGAGACCCAGTACTTC. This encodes CASSPGDFQETQYF.

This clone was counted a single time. CDR3 nucleotides: TGTGCCAGCAGCGGGGACAAAACTGAAGCTTTCTTT. It is translated as CASSGDKTEAFF. This chain links TRBV9 with TRBJ1-1; tentatively, D is TRBD1 (6 bases). This CDR3 has 12 residues. Germline V gene sequence: CDR1 SGDLS, CDR2 YYNGEE. Trimming cost V 3 bases and J 5 bases, with 8 bases left between them. Supplemented by reference TRBV9 and TRBJ1-1, the full variable domain reads DSGVTQTPKHLITATGQRVTLRCSPRSGDLSVYWYQQSLDQGLQFLIQYYNGEERAKGNILERFSAQQFPDLHSELNLSSLELGDSALYFCASSGDKTEAFFGQGTRLTVV.

CDR3 protein: CASSPTGGQRDTQYF. CDR3 coding DNA: TGTGCCAGCAGCCCGACAGGGGGTCAACGAGATACGCAGTATTTT. This chain links TRBV28 with TRBJ2-3; 9 bases map to TRBD1. This CDR3 is built from 15 residues. V lost 6 bases, J lost 5 bases, and 9 bases stayed unmatched. Germline CDR1 and CDR2: MDHEN and SYDVKM.

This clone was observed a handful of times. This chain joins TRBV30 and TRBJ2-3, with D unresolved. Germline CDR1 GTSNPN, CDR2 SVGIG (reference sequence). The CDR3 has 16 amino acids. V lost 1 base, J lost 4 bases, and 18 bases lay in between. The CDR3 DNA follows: TGTGCCTGGAGTGCGAGCATCCCTCCTCGGGCAGATACGCAGTATTTT. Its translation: CAWSASIPPRADTQYF.

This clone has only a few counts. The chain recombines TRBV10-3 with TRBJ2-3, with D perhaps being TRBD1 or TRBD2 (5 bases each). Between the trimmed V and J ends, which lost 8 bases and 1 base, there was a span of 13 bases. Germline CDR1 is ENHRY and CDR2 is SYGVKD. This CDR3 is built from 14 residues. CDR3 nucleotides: TGTGCCATCGCGGTGGGGGTGGGCACAGATACGCAGTATTTT. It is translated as CAIAVGVGTDTQYF.

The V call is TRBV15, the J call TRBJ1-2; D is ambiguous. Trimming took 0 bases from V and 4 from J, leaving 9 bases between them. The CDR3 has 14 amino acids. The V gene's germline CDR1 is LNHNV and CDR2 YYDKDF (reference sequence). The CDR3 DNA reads TGTGCCACCAGCAGAGATCGCAGCCTCTATGGCTACACCTTC. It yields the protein CATSRDRSLYGYTF. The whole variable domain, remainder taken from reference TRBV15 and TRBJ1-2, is DAMVIQNPRYQVTQFGKPVTLSCSQTLNHNVMYWYQQKSSQAPKLLFHYYDKDFNNEADTPDNFQSRRPNTSFCFLDIRSPGLGDTAMYLCATSRDRSLYGYTFGSGTRLTVV.

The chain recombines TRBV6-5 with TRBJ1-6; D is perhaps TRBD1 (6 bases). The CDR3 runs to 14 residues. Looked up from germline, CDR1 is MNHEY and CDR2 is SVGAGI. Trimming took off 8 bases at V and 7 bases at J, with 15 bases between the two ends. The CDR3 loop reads CASGRGQGNSPLHF. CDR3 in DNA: TGTGCCAGCGGGCGGGGTCAGGGGAATTCACCCCTCCACTTT.

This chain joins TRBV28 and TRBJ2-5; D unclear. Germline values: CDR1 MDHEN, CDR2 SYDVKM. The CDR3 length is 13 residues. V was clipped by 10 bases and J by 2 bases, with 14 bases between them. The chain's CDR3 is CATLRLAQETQYF. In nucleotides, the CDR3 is TGTGCCACCCTACGATTGGCTCAAGAGACCCAGTACTTC.

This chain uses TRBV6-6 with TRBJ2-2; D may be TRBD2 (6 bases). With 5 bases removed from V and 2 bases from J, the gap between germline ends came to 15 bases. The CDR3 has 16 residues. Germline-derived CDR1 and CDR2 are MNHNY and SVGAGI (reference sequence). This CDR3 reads CASSKEGRSNTGELFF. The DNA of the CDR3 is TGTGCCAGCAGTAAGGAGGGACGGAGCAACACCGGGGAGCTGTTTTTT.

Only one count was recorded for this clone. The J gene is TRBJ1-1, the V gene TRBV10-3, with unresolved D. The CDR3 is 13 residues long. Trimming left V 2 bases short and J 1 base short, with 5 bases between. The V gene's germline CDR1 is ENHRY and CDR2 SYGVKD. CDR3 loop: CAISEASNTEAFF. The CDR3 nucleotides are TGTGCCATCAGTGAGGCATCGAACACTGAAGCTTTCTTT.

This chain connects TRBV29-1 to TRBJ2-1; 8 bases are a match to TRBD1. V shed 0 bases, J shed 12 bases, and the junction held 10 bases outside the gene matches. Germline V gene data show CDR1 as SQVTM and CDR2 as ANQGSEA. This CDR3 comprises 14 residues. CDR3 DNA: TGCAGCGTTGAAGATCGACAGGGGCCCGGGCGGCAGTTCTTC. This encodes CSVEDRQGPGRQFF.

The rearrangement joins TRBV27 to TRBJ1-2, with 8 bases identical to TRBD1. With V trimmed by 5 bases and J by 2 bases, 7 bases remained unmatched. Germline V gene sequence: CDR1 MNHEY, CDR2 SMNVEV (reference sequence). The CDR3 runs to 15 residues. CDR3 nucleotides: TGTGCCAGCAGTCTAGTACCAGGGGGCAACTATGGCTACACCTTC. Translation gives CASSLVPGGNYGYTF.

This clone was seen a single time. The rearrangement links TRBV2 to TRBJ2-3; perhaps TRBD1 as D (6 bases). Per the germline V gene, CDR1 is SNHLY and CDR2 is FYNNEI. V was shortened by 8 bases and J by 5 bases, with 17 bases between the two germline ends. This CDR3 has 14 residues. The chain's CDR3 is CASEQGSIGDTQYF. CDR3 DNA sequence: TGTGCCAGCGAACAGGGATCTATAGGAGATACGCAGTATTTT.

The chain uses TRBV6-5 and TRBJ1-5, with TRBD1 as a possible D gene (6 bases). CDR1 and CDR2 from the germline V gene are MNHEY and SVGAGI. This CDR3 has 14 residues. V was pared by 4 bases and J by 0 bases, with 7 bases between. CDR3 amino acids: CASSSRGSNQPQHF. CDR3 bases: TGTGCCAGCAGTTCCAGGGGTAGCAATCAGCCCCAGCATTTT.

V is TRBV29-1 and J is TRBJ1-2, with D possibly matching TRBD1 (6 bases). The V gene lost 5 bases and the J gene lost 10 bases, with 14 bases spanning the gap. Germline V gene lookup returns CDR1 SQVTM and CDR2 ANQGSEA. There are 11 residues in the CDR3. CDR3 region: CSVLDSRDYTF. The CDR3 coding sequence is TGCAGCGTTTTGGACAGCCGGGACTACACCTTC.

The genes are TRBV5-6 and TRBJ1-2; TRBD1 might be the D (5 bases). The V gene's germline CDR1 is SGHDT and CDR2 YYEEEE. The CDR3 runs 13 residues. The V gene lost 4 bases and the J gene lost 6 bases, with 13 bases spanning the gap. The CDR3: CASSHGTENGYTF. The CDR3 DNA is TGTGCCAGCAGCCACGGGACCGAGAATGGCTACACCTTC.

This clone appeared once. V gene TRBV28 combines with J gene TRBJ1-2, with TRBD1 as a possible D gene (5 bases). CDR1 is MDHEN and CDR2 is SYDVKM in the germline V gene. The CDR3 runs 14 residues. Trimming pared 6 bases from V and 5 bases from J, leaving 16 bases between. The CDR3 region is CASRGPGAAYGYTF. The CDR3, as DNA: TGTGCCAGCAGGGGTCCTGGGGCCGCGTATGGCTACACCTTC.

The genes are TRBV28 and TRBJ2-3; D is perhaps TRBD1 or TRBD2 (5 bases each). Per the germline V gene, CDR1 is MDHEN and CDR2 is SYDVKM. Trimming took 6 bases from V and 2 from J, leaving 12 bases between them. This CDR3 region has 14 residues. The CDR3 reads CASRPPGPTDTQYF. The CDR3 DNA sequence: TGTGCCAGCAGGCCACCGGGGCCCACAGATACGCAGTATTTT.